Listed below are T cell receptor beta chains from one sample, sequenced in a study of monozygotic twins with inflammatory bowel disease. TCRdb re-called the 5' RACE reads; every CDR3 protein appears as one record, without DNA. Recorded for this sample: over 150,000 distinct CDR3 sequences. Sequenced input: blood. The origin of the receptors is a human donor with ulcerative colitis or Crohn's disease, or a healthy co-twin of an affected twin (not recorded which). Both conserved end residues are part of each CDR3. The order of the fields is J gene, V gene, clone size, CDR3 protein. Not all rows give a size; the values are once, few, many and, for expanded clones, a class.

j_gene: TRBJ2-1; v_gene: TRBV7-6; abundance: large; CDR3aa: CASSLGSLREQFF
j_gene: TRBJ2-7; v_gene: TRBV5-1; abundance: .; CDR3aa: CASSLGQGASNEQYF
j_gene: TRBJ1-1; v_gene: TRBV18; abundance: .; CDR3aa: CASSLQGGYTEAFF
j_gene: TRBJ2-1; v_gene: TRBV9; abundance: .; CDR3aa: CASSVGSHNEQFF
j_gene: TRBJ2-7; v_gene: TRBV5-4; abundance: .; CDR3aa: CASSLEGPTKEQYF
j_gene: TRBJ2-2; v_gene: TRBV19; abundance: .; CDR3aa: CASSIRASGSPGELFF
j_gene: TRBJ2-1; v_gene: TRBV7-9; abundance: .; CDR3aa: CASSSGTSGYFNEQFF
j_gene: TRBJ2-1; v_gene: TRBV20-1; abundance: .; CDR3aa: CSARARTGIYNEQFF
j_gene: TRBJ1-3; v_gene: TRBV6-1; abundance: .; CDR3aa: CATRQGAAGTTIYF
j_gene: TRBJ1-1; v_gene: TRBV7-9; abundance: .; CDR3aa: CASSQLGLLNTEAFF
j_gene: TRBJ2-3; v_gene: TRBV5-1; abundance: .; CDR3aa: CASSLDSRGTDTQYF
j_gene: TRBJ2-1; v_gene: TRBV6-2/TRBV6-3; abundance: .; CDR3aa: CASLTLRLQREYNEQFF
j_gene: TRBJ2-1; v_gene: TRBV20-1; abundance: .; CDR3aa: CSARDGRGGDEQFF
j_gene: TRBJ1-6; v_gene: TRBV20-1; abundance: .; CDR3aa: CSASSLSSYNSPLHF
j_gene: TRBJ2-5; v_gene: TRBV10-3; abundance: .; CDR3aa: CAISEQETQYF
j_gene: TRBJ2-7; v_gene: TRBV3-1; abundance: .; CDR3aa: CASSRRGQGIYEQYF
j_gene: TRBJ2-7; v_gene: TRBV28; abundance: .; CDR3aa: CASSLARTRSYEQYF
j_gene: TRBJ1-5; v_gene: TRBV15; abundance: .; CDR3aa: CATSRDTRSNQPQHF
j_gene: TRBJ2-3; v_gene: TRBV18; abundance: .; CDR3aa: CASEVGGTDTQYF
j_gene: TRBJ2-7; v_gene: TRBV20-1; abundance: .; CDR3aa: CSARDGNEQYF
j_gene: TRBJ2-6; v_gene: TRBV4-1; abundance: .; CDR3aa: CASSQGLTGGAAGANVLTF
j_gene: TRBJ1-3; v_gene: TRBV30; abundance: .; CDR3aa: CAWSVSGNTIYF
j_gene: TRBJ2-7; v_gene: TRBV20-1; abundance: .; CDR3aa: CSASPGQGEYEQYF
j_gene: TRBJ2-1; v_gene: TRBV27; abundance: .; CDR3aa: CASSLFLHRASGRPSSNEQFF
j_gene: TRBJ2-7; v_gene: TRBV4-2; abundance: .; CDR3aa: CASSLTPGHLYEQYF
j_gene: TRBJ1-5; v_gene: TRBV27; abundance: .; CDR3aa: CASSLVRGSNQPQHF
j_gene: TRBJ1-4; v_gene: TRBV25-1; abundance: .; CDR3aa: CASSRTGTGGEKLFF
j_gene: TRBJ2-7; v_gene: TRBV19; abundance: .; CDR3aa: CASSIHGDPYEQYF
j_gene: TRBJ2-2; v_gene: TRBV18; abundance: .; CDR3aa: CASSQTRGSDTGELFF
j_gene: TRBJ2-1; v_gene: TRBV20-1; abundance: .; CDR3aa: CSARYPGTSMNEQFF
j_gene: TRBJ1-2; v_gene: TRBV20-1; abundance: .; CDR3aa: CSAPKTGQGAVGYTF
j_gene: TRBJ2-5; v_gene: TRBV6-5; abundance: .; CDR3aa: CASSSPDRGGQETQYF
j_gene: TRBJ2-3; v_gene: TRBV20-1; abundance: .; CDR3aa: CSAIRRGSTDTQYF
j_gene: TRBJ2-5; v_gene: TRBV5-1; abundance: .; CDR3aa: CASSPRLAGGPEETQYF
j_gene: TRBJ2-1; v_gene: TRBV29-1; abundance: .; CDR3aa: CSPVAGGTYNEQFF
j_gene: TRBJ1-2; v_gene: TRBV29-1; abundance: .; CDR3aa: CSVEESGARGYTF
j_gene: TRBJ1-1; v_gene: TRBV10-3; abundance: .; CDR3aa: CAISERGAGYTEAFF
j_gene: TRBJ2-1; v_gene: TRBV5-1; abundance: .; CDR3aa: CASSANTVRLFNEQFF
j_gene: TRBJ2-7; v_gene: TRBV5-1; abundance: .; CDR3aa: CASSLAGLAGAVDEQYF
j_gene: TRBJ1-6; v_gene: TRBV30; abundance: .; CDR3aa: CAWSVRRQLLHF
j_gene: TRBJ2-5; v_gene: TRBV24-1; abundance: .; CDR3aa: CATSLGPQRETQYF
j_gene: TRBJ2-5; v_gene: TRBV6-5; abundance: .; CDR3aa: CASSYDELETQYF
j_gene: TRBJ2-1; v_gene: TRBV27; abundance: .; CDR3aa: CASSYSASGRNEQFF
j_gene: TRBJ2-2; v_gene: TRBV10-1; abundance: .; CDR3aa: CASSWDRRSGELFF
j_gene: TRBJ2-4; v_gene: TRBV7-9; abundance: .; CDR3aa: CASSAGIKNIQYF
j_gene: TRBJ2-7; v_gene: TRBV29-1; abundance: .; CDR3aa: CSAGQGNYEQYF
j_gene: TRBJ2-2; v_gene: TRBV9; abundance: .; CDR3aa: CASRSGGLGAGELFF
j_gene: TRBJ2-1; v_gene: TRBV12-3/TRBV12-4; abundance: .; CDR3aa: CASNALAGVFSEQFF
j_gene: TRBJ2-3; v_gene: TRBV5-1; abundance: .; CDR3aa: CASRATLSTDTQYF
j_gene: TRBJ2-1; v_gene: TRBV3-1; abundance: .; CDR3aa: CASKADRFSYNEQFF
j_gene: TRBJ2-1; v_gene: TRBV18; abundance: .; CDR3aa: CASSPPTSGYNEQFF
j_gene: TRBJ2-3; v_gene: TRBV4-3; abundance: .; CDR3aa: CASSQPGGRDTDTQYF
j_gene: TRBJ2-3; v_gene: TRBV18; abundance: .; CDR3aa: CASSPQDTQYF